One and the same sample provided the 21 T cell receptor beta chains below, sequenced in a study of shared clonotypes between healthy human individuals. Only in-frame clones appear in the TCRdb table, and some are missing; sequencing was by immunoSEQ multiplex PCR. This table holds about 1,900,000 clones, about 95% found once. CD8 cells regarded as naive lacked CD45RO, were positively chosen for CCR7, and omitted terminally differentiated effector memory CD45RA+ cells. The sample taken for sequencing was naive CD8+ T cells sorted from blood. Every receptor here comes from a man aged 18-30 years in good health.

This clone was seen a handful of times. The chain recombines TRBV7-3 with TRBJ1-1; the D is unclear. Germline values: CDR1 SGHTA, CDR2 FQGTGA. V was cut by 5 bases and J by 4 bases, with 11 bases left in between. CDR3 size: 13 residues. This CDR3 is CASSHGRGTEAFF. The DNA for the CDR3 is TGTGCCAGCAGCCACGGACGAGGCACTGAAGCTTTCTTT.

This chain links TRBV6-1 with TRBJ1-1; the match to TRBD1 covers 7 bases. Germline CDR1 reads MNHNS; CDR2 reads SASEGT. V lost 5 bases to trimming and J lost 3 bases; unmatched junction nucleotides: 6. The CDR3 is made up of 14 amino acids. The CDR3 reads CASSLNRGYTEAFF. CDR3 nucleotides: TGTGCCAGCAGTCTCAACAGGGGATACACTGAAGCTTTCTTT.

The chain uses TRBV19 and TRBJ1-1; D unresolved. The CDR3 has 16 amino acids. Germline lookup yields CDR1 LNHDA and CDR2 SQIVND (reference sequence). V lost 5 bases to trimming and J lost 1 base, with 17 bases between them. CDR3 in amino acids: CASSFLLDGTNTEAFF. The DNA for the CDR3 is TGTGCCAGTAGTTTTCTTCTGGACGGTACGAACACTGAAGCTTTCTTT.

The rearrangement uses TRBV28 and TRBJ2-7; D is possibly TRBD1 (6 bases). V lost 3 bases to trimming and J lost 3 bases, with 12 bases between them. The germline CDR1 and CDR2 sequences are MDHEN and SYDVKM. The CDR3 has 14 amino acids. CDR3 in amino acids: CASSFIGDNYEQYF. The CDR3 DNA sequence: TGTGCCAGCAGTTTCATTGGGGACAACTACGAGCAGTACTTC. Using reference TRBV28 and TRBJ2-7 for the parts outside the CDR3, the full variable domain is DVKVTQSSRYLVKRTGEKVFLECVQDMDHENMFWYRQDPGLGLRLIYFSYDVKMKEKGDIPEGYSVSREKKERFSLILESASTNQTSMYLCASSFIGDNYEQYFGPGTRLTVT.

The chain recombines TRBV11-2 with TRBJ2-7; TRBD2 might be the D (6 bases). The CDR3 is made up of 16 amino acids. Germline CDR1 is SGHAT and CDR2 is FQNNGV. The V and J ends lost 4 bases and 2 bases respectively, with 18 bases between them. CDR3 sequence (DNA): TGTGCCAGCAGCTCCGGAGGGCAGGGCGTTCCCTACGAGCAGTACTTC. Amino acid sequence: CASSSGGQGVPYEQYF.

V and J are TRBV30 and TRBJ1-5; D remains unclear. Germline values: CDR1 GTSNPN, CDR2 SVGIG (reference sequence). The V and J ends lost 1 base and 8 bases respectively, with 12 bases between them. There are 13 residues in the CDR3. The CDR3 sequence is CAWSEMGGEPQHF. CDR3 DNA: TGTGCCTGGAGTGAGATGGGTGGAGAGCCCCAGCATTTT.

The chain combines TRBV5-1 with TRBJ2-3; D is perhaps TRBD2 (7 bases). V lost 2 bases to trimming and J lost 5 bases, with 12 bases between them. Germline assignment: CDR1 SGHRS and CDR2 YFSETQ. The CDR3 length is 14 residues. CDR3: CASSFRGAGDTQYF. CDR3 bases: TGCGCCAGCAGCTTCCGGGGGGCTGGAGATACGCAGTATTTT.

The V and J genes are TRBV30 and TRBJ1-1, with D possibly TRBD1 on 6 matching bases. Deletions cut 4 bases from V and 5 bases from J, with 14 bases between. The CDR3 has 13 amino acids. CDR1 and CDR2 from the germline V gene are GTSNPN and SVGIG (reference sequence). The CDR3 loop is CAWNLGGGTEAFF. The DNA of the CDR3 is TGTGCCTGGAATTTAGGGGGAGGGACTGAAGCTTTCTTT.

The chain links TRBV29-1 to TRBJ1-1; tentatively, D is TRBD1 (5 bases). The CDR3 spans 13 residues. Trimming left V 6 bases short and J 7 bases short, with 18 bases between. From germline, CDR1 is SQVTM and CDR2 ANQGSEA. CDR3 protein: CSVGGTSGGEAFF. The CDR3 bases are TGCAGCGTGGGAGGGACCTCCGGGGGTGAAGCTTTCTTT.

The chain links TRBV10-2 to TRBJ2-5, with TRBD2 identical over 7 bases. Germline V gene lookup returns CDR1 WSHSY and CDR2 SAAADI. V lost 3 bases, J lost 1 base, and 5 bases stayed unmatched. This CDR3 spans 15 amino acids. The chain's CDR3 is CASSDYPGGQETQYF. The CDR3 nucleotides are TGCGCCAGCAGTGACTATCCGGGGGGCCAAGAGACCCAGTACTTC.

The chain uses TRBV30 and TRBJ2-7; 8 nucleotides line up with TRBD1. Germline loops: CDR1 GTSNPN, CDR2 SVGIG (reference sequence). The length of the CDR3 is 14 residues. J gave up 0 bases and V 3 bases, and 4 bases lay outside the gene matches. CDR3 bases: TGTGCCTGGAGCGAAACAGGGGGCTCCTACGAGCAGTACTTC. Translated, it gives CAWSETGGSYEQYF. The full variable domain, rest sourced from reference TRBV30 and TRBJ2-7, is SQTIHQWPATLVQPVGSPLSLECTVEGTSNPNLYWYRQAAGRGLQLLFYSVGIGQISSEVPQNLSASRPQDRQFILSSKKLLLSDSGFYLCAWSETGGSYEQYFGPGTRLTVT.

This clone occurred once. The chain has TRBV28 and TRBJ1-4; no firm D call. Germline V gene data show CDR1 as MDHEN and CDR2 as SYDVKM. V lost 6 bases and J lost 8, with 16 bases in between. The CDR3 has 14 amino acids. CDR3 sequence reads: CASSPTAQVEKLFF. CDR3 bases: TGTGCCAGCAGCCCCACAGCCCAGGTCGAAAAACTGTTTTTT.

Here the CDR3 reads CASSLAAGGYYGYTF. DNA for the CDR3: TGTGCCAGCAGCTTAGCGGCAGGGGGCTACTATGGCTACACCTTC. The rearrangement links TRBV7-6 to TRBJ1-2; 8 nucleotides agree with TRBD1. The CDR3 spans 15 residues. Germline V gene data show CDR1 as SGHVS and CDR2 as FNYEAQ. V dropped 0 bases and J dropped 3; count of bases not matched to a gene: 3.

The gene calls are TRBV11-2 and TRBJ2-3, with no clear D. This CDR3 comprises 13 residues. The V end lost 4 bases, the J end lost 2 bases, and 7 bases lay between the germline ends. Germline V gene lookup returns CDR1 SGHAT and CDR2 FQNNGV. CDR3 DNA sequence: TGTGCCAGCAGCTCTTACTTCACAGATACGCAGTATTTT. Amino acids: CASSSYFTDTQYF.

The chain couples TRBV30 to TRBJ1-2, with a possible D match to TRBD1 (5 bases). The CDR3 is 13 amino acids. Germline V gene lookup returns CDR1 GTSNPN and CDR2 SVGIG (reference sequence). Trimming took off 4 bases at V and 4 bases at J, with 13 bases between the two ends. The CDR3 DNA sequence: TGTGCCTGGACCACAGGCGCAGGCTATGGCTACACCTTC. Translating it yields CAWTTGAGYGYTF.

This chain joins TRBV6-1 and TRBJ2-1, with a possible D match to TRBD1 (5 bases). There are 16 residues in the CDR3. V lost 3 bases, J lost 8 bases, and 20 bases lay in between. Germline CDR1 and CDR2: MNHNS and SASEGT. The CDR3 is CASSDRVEVLHDEQFF. In DNA form, the CDR3 reads TGTGCCAGCAGTGACAGGGTCGAAGTTCTCCATGATGAGCAGTTCTTC.

The chain recombines TRBV28 with TRBJ2-7, with TRBD2 matching over 8 bases. Germline CDR1 reads MDHEN; CDR2 reads SYDVKM. V trimming: 7 bases; J trimming: 2 bases; junction bases outside the gene matches: 13. The CDR3 contains 16 residues. CDR3 residues: CASTTRTGRGAYEQYF. The CDR3 DNA reads TGTGCCAGCACCACGCGTACAGGGCGGGGGGCCTACGAGCAGTACTTC.

This chain connects TRBV11-2 to TRBJ2-7; 7 nucleotides agree with TRBD1. V lost 3 bases and J lost 4; bases outside the gene matches: 6. The length of the CDR3 is 14 residues. Germline CDR1 and CDR2: SGHAT and FQNNGV. The CDR3 nucleotides are TGTGCCAGCAGCTTGAGACAGGGCAGGTACGAGCAGTACTTC. Translated: CASSLRQGRYEQYF.

The J gene is TRBJ2-7, the V gene TRBV10-1, with D maybe TRBD1 (7 bases). Trimming shortened V by 3 bases and J by 3 bases, and 18 bases separated the two germline ends. Germline V CDR1 and CDR2: WNHNN, SYGVQD (reference sequence). This CDR3 is built from 16 residues. The CDR3 DNA is TGCGCCAGCAGTGAAGGTTTGGCAGGGGGGTTCTACGAGCAGTACTTC. Its protein product is CASSEGLAGGFYEQYF.

The chain joins TRBV5-1 to TRBJ1-2, with D perhaps TRBD1 (6 bases). CDR1 SGHRS and CDR2 YFSETQ come from the germline V gene. Trimming left V 0 bases short and J 7 bases short, with 16 bases between. CDR3 length: 15 residues. The CDR3 nucleotides read TGCGCCAGCAGCTTGGGCTCAGGGGAGTTTGGTGGCTACACCTTC. It is translated as CASSLGSGEFGGYTF.

The chain combines TRBV9 with TRBJ2-2, with unresolved D. The germline V gene encodes CDR1 SGDLS and CDR2 YYNGEE. V shed 5 bases and J shed 4 bases, with 15 bases lying between them. The CDR3 is 15 residues long. The CDR3 sequence is CASRADVRSTGELFF. CDR3 DNA: TGTGCCAGCAGGGCCGATGTCAGGAGCACCGGGGAGCTGTTTTTT.